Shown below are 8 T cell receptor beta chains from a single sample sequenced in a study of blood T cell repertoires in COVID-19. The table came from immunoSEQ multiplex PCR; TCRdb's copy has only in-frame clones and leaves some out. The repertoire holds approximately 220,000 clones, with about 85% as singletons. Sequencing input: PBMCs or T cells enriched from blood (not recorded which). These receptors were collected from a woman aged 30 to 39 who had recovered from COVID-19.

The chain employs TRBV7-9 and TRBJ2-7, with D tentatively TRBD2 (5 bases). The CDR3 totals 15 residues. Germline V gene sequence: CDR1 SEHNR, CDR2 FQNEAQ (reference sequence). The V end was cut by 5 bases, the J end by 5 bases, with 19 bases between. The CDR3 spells CASSPAPGESDEQYF. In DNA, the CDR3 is TGTGCCAGCAGCCCAGCGCCTGGGGAGTCCGACGAGCAGTACTTC.

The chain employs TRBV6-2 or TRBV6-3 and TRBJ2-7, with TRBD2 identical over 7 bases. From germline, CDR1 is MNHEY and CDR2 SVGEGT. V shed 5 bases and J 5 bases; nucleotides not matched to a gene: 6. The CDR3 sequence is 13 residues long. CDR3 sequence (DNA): TGTGCCAGCAGTAACGATGCGGGGGACGAGCAGTACTTC. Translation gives CASSNDAGDEQYF.

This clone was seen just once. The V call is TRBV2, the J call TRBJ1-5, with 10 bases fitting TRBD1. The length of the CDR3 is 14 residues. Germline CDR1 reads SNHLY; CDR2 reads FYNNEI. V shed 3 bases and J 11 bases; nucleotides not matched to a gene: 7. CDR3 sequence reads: CASSEGQGWGSQHF. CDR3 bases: TGTGCCAGCAGTGAGGGACAGGGGTGGGGATCCCAGCATTTT.

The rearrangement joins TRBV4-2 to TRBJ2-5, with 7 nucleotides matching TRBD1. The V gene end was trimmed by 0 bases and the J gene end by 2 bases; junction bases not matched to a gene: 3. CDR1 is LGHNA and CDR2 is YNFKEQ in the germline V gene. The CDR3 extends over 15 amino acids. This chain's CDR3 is CASSQDPGQQETQYF. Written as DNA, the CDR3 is TGTGCCAGCAGCCAAGATCCGGGACAGCAAGAGACCCAGTACTTC.

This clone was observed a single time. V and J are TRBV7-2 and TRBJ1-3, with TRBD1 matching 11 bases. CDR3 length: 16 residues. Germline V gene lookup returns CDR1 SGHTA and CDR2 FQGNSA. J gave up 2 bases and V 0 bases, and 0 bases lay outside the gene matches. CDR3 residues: CASSLAGQGAGNTIYF. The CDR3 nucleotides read TGTGCCAGCAGCTTAGCGGGACAGGGGGCTGGAAACACCATATATTTT.

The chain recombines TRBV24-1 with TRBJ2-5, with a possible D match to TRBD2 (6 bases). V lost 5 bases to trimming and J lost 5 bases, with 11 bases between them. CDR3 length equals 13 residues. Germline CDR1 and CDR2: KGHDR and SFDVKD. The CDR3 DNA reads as TGTGCCACCAGTGCATCGGGGAGGGAGACCCAGTACTTC. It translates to CATSASGRETQYF.

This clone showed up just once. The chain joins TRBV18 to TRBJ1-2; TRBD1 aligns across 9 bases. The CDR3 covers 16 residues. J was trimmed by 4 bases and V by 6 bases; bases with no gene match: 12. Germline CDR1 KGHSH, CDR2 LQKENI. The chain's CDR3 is CASSPNPGQGSYGYTF. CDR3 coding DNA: TGTGCCAGCTCCCCAAATCCGGGACAGGGTTCCTATGGCTACACCTTC.

The CDR3 sequence: CASSQVRAPMNTEAFF. CDR3 bases: TGTGCCAGCAGCCAAGTCAGGGCTCCTATGAACACTGAAGCTTTCTTT. This chain uses TRBV4-2 with TRBJ1-1; tentative D call: TRBD1 (5 bases). The germline V and J ends were trimmed by 1 base and 0 bases, with 12 bases remaining between them. Germline V CDR1 and CDR2: LGHNA, YNFKEQ. There are 16 residues in the CDR3.